A single TCR beta chain is shown here with its context. As yet, its antigen is unknown. This entry comes from a study of cytomegalovirus exposure and HLA in healthy donors. Whole-study context: An earlier analysis identified 117 million unique TCR beta sequences in about 180 million T cells. The study's early data release held roughly 90 million unique TCRs from HLA-typed donors.

This CDR3 has 15 amino acids. J was trimmed by 4 bases and V by 8 bases; bases with no gene match: 12. Germline assignment: CDR1 WSHSY and CDR2 SAAADI. Overall study results and limits: Cytomegalovirus status was reportedly diagnosed by the classifier with high specificity and sensitivity. Later analysis reportedly placed an Asian-associated ancestry cluster below the roughly 680-donor mean in N-insertions.

Use of 60 Vbeta and 13 Jbeta primers characterized the PCR. Using immunoSEQ multiplex PCR, the repertoire was profiled, and TCRdb retains in-frame clones only, with some absent. The table shows about 170,000 clones, with approximately 78% occurring only once. This clonotype was sampled from a girl aged 2 to 10 in good health and CMV-seropositive. The chain is built from TRBV10-2 and TRBJ2-5; TRBD1 matches 8 bases. The specimen was PBMCs. The CDR3 sequence is CASGLPGQGGETQYF. The CDR3 DNA sequence: TGCGCCAGCGGCCTACCTGGACAGGGTGGAGAGACCCAGTACTTC.